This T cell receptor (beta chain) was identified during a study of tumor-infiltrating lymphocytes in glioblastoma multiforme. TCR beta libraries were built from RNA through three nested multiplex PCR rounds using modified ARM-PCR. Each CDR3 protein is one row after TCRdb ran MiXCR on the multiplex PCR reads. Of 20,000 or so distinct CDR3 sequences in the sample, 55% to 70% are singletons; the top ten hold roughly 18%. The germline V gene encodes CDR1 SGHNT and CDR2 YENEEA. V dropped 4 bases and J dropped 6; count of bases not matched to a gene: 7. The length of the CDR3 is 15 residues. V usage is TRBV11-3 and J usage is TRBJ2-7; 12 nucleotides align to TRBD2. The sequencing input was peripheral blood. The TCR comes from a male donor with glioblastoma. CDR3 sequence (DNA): TGTGCCAGCAGCTCAACCGGGACTAGCGGGCGCGAGCAGTACTTC. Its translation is CASSSTGTSGREQYF.